This T cell receptor beta chain was sequenced in a study of shared clonotypes between healthy human individuals. Study details: The donors, two women and a few men, were aged 18 to 49. Study conclusions and caveats: Clonotypes not shared had lower generation probabilities than those common to all four donors.

Concerning this clone: Its antigen is as yet unknown.

Assay: immunoSEQ multiplex PCR; the TCRdb copy retains only in-frame clones and omits some. The sample yields about 2 million clones, about 95% seen once. In germline, CDR1 is MNHEY, CDR2 SMNVEV (reference sequence). This CDR3 spans 16 amino acids. The J segment lost 3 bases and the V segment lost 9 bases, leaving 14 bases of the junction unmatched. Positively selected for CCR7, the CD45RO-negative cells used as naive CD8 cells excluded terminally differentiated effector memory CD45RA+ cells. Study donors comprised healthy, HIV-negative adults devoid of recent acute infection or vaccination. This sequence joins TRBV27 and TRBJ1-5, with 7 positions matching TRBD1. Sequencing was done on a sample of naive CD8+ T cells sorted from blood. This receptor was identified in a man younger than 35 in good health. DNA for the CDR3: TGTGCCAGTTTTAAGGGGGCCAGGGGTGTCAATCAGCCCCAGCATTTT. It codes for CASFKGARGVNQPQHF.